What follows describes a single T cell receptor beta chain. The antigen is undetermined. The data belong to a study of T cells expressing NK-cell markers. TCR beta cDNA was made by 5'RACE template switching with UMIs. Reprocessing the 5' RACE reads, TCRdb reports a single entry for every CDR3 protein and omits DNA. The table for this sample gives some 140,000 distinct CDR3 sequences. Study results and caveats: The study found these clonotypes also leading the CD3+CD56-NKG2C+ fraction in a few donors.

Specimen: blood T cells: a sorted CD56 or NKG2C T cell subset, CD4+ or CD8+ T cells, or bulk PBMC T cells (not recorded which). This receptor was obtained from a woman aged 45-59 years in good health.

CDR3 residues: CATVRYNEQFF. The chain couples TRBV27 to TRBJ2-1. The germline V gene has CDR1 MNHEY and CDR2 SMNVEV (reference sequence). The CDR3 is made up of 11 amino acids.